This T cell receptor (beta chain) was identified in a study of blood T cell repertoires in COVID-19. The V and J ends lost 5 bases and 0 bases respectively, with 10 bases between them. This CDR3 contains 14 residues. CDR1 SGHAT and CDR2 FQNNGV come from the germline V gene. Authors' processing steps: Estimation of nucleated cell counts was performed using reference gene primer amplification. Profiling relied on immunoSEQ multiplex PCR, and the TCRdb table lists in-frame clones only, not all of them. V and J calls and clone size are as listed in that table; D and trimming were resolved from the DNA. The table records around 140,000 clones, over 80% of them present only once.

The chain recombines TRBV11-2 with TRBJ1-1, with D perhaps matching TRBD1 (6 bases). The TCR originated in a man aged 55 to 70 who had recovered from COVID-19. The specimen sequenced was PBMCs or T cells enriched from blood (not recorded which). The CDR3: CASSVRGLNTEAFF. CDR3 DNA sequence: TGTGCCAGCAGCGTCAGGGGACTGAACACTGAAGCTTTCTTT.